The 11 T cell receptor beta chains below were found in one sample sequenced in a study of T cell changes during pregnancy in multiple sclerosis. TCRdb's table, derived via immunoSEQ multiplex PCR, lists solely in-frame clones and lacks some. Here the sample spans some 87,000 clones, about 96% being singletons. Sample: peripheral blood, taken in the second trimester of pregnancy. The receptors come from a female donor with multiple sclerosis, enrolled in a pregnancy study.

This chain joins TRBV4-2 and TRBJ2-3, with 14 bases aligning to TRBD2. Germline CDR1 and CDR2: LGHNA and YNFKEQ. The length of the CDR3 is 18 residues. The ends lost 0 bases at V and 1 base at J; junction bases unmatched: 3. The CDR3 here is CASSQEEGLAGGTDTQYF. Written as DNA, the CDR3 is TGTGCCAGCAGCCAAGAAGAGGGACTAGCGGGAGGCACAGATACGCAGTATTTT.

Concerning this clone itself: This sample includes further DNA sequences coding for the same CDR3. The rearrangement links TRBV5-1 to TRBJ2-7; TRBD2 agrees at 9 bases. V shed 5 bases and J 4 bases; nucleotides not matched to a gene: 1. CDR1 and CDR2 (germline): SGHRS, YFSETQ. CDR3 length: 12 residues. The CDR3 loop is CASSSGGYEQYF. In nucleotides, the CDR3 is TGCGCCAGCAGTAGCGGGGGTTACGAGCAGTACTTC.

The chain uses TRBV5-1 and TRBJ2-3; D is ambiguous. The CDR3 is 11 amino acids. Germline values: CDR1 SGHRS, CDR2 YFSETQ. V was pared by 3 bases and J by 3 bases, with 2 bases between. CDR3 DNA: TGCGCCAGCAGCTCGACAGATACGCAGTATTTT. Translation: CASSSTDTQYF.

V gene TRBV5-1 combines with J gene TRBJ1-1; 7 bases line up with TRBD1. Germline values: CDR1 SGHRS, CDR2 YFSETQ. With 4 bases clipped from V and 1 base from J, the junction kept 10 bases outside the gene matches. CDR3 length equals 16 residues. The CDR3 bases are TGCGCCAGCAGCGACTTTACAGGGGCAAAGAACACTGAAGCTTTCTTT. It yields the protein CASSDFTGAKNTEAFF.

J is TRBJ2-3 and V is TRBV7-2; the match to TRBD2 covers 10 bases. The germline gives CDR1 SGHTA, CDR2 FQGNSA. The CDR3 runs to 16 residues. The V segment lost 1 base and the J segment 1 base; nucleotides outside the gene matches: 2. The CDR3 loop reads CASSLGLAGGTDTQYF. In nucleotides, the CDR3 is TGTGCCAGCAGCTTAGGGCTAGCGGGGGGCACAGATACGCAGTATTTT. Full variable domain (remainder filled in from reference TRBV7-2 and TRBJ2-3): GAGVSQSPSNKVTEKGKDVELRCDPISGHTALYWYRQSLGQGLEFLIYFQGNSAPDKSGLPSDRFSAERTGGSVSTLTIQRTQQEDSAVYLCASSLGLAGGTDTQYFGPGTRLTVL.

The chain recombines TRBV7-2 with TRBJ2-7, with 12 positions matching TRBD2. Germline CDR1 SGHTA, CDR2 FQGNSA. J gave up 3 bases and V 5 bases, and 2 bases lay outside the gene matches. The CDR3 is 14 residues long. DNA for the CDR3: TGTGCCAGCAGCGGACTAGCGGGATTCTACGAGCAGTACTTC. Translation: CASSGLAGFYEQYF.

The chain has TRBV4-1 and TRBJ1-5, with a weak D call TRBD1 (6 bases). Deletions cut 1 base from V and 7 bases from J, with 11 bases between. Germline V CDR1 and CDR2: MGHRA, YSYEKL. The CDR3 runs 14 residues. CDR3 sequence (DNA): TGCGCCAGCAGCCAAGTTGGGGGGGCACAGCCCCAGCATTTT. Protein product: CASSQVGGAQPQHF.

The gene calls are TRBV25-1 and TRBJ1-1; D is possibly TRBD1 (6 bases). In germline, CDR1 is MGHDK, CDR2 SYGVNS. This CDR3 comprises 11 residues. Between the trimmed V and J ends, which lost 5 bases and 12 bases, there was a span of 13 bases. The CDR3 spells CASSQGLGTFF. The CDR3, as DNA: TGTGCCAGCAGTCAGGGGTTAGGTACTTTCTTT.

V usage is TRBV5-1 and J usage is TRBJ2-5, with 7 nucleotides matching TRBD1. Judging by the DNA end, TRBJ2-7 fits better; the J call may be wrong. Germline-derived CDR1 and CDR2 are SGHRS and YFSETQ. This CDR3 comprises 14 residues. CDR3 sequence: CASSEGQSTYEQYF. For the CDR3, the DNA is TGCGCCAGCAGCGAGGGACAGTCAACGTACGAGCAGTACTTC.

V is TRBV11-2 and J is TRBJ2-3; possible D gene TRBD2, 6 bases. Germline assignment: CDR1 SGHAT and CDR2 FQNNGV. CDR3 length equals 16 residues. V lost 5 bases, J lost 1 base, and 16 bases lay in between. The CDR3 nucleotides are TGTGCCAGCAGCCCATACTACGGGGAGGGCACAGATACGCAGTATTTT. It yields the protein CASSPYYGEGTDTQYF.

This clone was found once. The J gene is TRBJ2-3, the V gene TRBV6-4, with 8 bases lining up with TRBD2. This CDR3 is 15 amino acids long. The V and J ends lost 4 bases and 2 bases, in that order; junction bases with no gene match: 5. Germline lookup yields CDR1 MRHNA and CDR2 SNTAGT. The CDR3 nucleotides read TGTGCCAGCAGTGTAACTAGCGGAACCACAGATACGCAGTATTTT. It is translated as CASSVTSGTTDTQYF.